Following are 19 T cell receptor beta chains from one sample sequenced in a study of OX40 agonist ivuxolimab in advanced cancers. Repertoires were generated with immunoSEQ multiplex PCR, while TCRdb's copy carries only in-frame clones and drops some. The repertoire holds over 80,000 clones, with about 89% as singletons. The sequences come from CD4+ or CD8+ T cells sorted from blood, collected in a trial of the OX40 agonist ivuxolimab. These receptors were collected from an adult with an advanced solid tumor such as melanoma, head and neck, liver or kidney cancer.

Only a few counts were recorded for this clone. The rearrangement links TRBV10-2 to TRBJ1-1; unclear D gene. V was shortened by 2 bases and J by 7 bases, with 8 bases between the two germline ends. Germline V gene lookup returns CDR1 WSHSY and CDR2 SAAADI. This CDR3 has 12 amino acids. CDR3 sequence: CASSEDVIEAFF. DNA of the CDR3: TGCGCCAGCAGTGAGGACGTAATTGAAGCTTTCTTT.

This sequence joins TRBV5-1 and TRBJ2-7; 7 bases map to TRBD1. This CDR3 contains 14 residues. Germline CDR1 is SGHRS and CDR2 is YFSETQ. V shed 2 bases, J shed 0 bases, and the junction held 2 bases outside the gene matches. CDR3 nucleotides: TGCGCCAGCAGCTTCGGGACAGTCTCCTACGAGCAGTACTTC. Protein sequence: CASSFGTVSYEQYF. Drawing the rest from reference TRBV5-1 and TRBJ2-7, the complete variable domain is KAGVTQTPRYLIKTRGQQVTLSCSPISGHRSVSWYQQTPGQGLQFLFEYFSETQRNKGNFPGRFSGRQFSNSRSEMNVSTLELGDSALYLCASSFGTVSYEQYFGPGTRLTVT.

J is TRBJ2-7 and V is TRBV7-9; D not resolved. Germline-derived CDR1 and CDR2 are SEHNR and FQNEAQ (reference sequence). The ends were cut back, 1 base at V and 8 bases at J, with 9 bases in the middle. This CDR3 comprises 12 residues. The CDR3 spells CASSLDRLKQYF. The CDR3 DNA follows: TGTGCCAGCAGCTTAGATAGGCTCAAGCAGTACTTC.

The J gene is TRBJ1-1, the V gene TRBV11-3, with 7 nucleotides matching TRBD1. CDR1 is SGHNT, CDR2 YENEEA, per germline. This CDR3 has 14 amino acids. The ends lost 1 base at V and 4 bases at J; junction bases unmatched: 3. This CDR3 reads CASSLASGGTEAFF. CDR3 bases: TGTGCCAGCAGCTTAGCGTCAGGGGGCACTGAAGCTTTCTTT.

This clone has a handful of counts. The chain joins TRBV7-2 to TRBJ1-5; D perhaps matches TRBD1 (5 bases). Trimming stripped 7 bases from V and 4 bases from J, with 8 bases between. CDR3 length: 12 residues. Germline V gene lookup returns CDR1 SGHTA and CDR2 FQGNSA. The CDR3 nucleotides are TGTGCCAGCAACTCAGGGAATCAGCCCCAGCATTTT. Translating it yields CASNSGNQPQHF.

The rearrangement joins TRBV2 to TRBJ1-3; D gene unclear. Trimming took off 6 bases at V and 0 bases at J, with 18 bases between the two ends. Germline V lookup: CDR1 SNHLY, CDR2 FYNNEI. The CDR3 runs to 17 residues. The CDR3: CASRERHPEPSGNTIYF. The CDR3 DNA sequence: TGTGCCAGCAGAGAGAGGCATCCCGAACCCTCTGGAAACACCATATATTTT.

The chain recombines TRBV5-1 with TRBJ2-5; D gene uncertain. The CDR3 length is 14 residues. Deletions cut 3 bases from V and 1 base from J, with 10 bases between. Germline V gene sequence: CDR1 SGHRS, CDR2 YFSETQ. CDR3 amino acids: CASSSSPSQETQYF. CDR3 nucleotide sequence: TGCGCCAGCAGCTCCTCGCCATCCCAAGAGACCCAGTACTTC.

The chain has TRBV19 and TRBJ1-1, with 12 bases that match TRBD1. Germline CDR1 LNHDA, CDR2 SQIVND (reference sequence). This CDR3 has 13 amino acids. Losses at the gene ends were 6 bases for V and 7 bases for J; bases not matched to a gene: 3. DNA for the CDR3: TGTGCCAGTAGGGGACAGGGGGCCGGTGAAGCTTTCTTT. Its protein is CASRGQGAGEAFF. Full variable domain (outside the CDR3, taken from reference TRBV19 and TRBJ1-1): DGGITQSPKYLFRKEGQNVTLSCEQNLNHDAMYWYRQDPGQGLRLIYYSQIVNDFQKGDIAEGYSVSREKKESFPLTVTSAQKNPTAFYLCASRGQGAGEAFFGQGTRLTVV.

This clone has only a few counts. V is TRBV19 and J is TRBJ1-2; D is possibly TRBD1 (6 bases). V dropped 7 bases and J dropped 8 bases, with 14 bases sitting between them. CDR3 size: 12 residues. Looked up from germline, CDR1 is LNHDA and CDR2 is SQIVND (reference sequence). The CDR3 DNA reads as TGTGCCAGTAATCAGGGGTCAGGAGGCTACACCTTC. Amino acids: CASNQGSGGYTF. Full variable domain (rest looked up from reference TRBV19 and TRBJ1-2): DGGITQSPKYLFRKEGQNVTLSCEQNLNHDAMYWYRQDPGQGLRLIYYSQIVNDFQKGDIAEGYSVSREKKESFPLTVTSAQKNPTAFYLCASNQGSGGYTFGSGTRLTVV.

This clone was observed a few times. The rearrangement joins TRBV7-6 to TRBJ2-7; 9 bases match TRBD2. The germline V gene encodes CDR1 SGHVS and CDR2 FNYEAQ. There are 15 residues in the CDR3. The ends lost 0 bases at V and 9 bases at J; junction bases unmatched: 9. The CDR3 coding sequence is TGTGCCAGCAGCTTAGCGCTGGTGGCGGGAGGGGGGCAGTACGTC. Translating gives CASSLALVAGGGQYV.

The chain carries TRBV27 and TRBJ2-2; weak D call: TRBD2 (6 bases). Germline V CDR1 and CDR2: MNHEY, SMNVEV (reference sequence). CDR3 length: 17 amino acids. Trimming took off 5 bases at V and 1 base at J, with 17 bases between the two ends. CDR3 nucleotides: TGTGCCAGCAGTATGGGAAGTGGGCGGGGGAACACCGGGGAGCTGTTTTTT. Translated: CASSMGSGRGNTGELFF.

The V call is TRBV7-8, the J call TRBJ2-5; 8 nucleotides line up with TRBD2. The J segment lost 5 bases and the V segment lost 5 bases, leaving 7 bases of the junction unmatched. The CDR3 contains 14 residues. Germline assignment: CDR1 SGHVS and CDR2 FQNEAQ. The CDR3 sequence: CASSPGTSYETQYF. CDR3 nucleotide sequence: TGTGCCAGCAGCCCCGGGACTAGTTATGAGACCCAGTACTTC.

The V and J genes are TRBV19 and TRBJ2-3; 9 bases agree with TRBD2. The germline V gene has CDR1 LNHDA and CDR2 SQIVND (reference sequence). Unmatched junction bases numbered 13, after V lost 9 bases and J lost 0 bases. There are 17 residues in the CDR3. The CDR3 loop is CASTIPGLAASTDTQYF. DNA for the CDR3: TGTGCCAGCACCATCCCGGGACTAGCAGCTAGCACAGATACGCAGTATTTT. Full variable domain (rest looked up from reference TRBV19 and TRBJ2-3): DGGITQSPKYLFRKEGQNVTLSCEQNLNHDAMYWYRQDPGQGLRLIYYSQIVNDFQKGDIAEGYSVSREKKESFPLTVTSAQKNPTAFYLCASTIPGLAASTDTQYFGPGTRLTVL.

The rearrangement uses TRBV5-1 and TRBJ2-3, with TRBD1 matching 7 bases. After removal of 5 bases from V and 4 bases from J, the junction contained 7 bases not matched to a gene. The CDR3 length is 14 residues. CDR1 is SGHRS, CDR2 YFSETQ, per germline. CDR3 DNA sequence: TGCGCCAGCAGACAACAGGGGCCCCCAGATACGCAGTATTTT. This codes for CASRQQGPPDTQYF.

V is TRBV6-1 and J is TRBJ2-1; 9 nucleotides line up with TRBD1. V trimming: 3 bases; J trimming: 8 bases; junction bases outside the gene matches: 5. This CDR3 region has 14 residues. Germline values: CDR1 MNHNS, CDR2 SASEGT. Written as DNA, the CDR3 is TGTGCCAGCAGTGAGGGGACAGGGAAAGATGAGCAGTTCTTC. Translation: CASSEGTGKDEQFF.

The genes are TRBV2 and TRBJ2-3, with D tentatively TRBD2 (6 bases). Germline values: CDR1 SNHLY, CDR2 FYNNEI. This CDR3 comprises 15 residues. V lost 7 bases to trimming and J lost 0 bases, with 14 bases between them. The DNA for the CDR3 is TGTGCCAGCAAGATTAGCGGAACTAGCACAGATACGCAGTATTTT. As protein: CASKISGTSTDTQYF.

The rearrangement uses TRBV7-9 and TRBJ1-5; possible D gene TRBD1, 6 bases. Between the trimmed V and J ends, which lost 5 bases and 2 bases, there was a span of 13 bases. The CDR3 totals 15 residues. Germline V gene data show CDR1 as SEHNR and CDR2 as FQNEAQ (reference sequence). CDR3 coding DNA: TGTGCCAGCAGCAAACAGGGTTTGGGCAATCAGCCCCAGCATTTT. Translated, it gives CASSKQGLGNQPQHF.

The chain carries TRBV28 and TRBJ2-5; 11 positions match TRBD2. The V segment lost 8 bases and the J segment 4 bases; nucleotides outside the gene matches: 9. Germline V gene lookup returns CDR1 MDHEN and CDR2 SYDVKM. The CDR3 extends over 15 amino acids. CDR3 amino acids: CASGLLAGEGETQYF. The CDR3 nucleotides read TGTGCCAGCGGGCTACTAGCGGGAGAAGGAGAGACCCAGTACTTC.

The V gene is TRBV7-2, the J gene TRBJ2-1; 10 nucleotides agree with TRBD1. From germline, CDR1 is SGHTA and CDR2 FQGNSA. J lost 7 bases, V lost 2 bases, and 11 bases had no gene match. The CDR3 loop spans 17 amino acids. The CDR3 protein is CASSLRLSGQGSNEQFF. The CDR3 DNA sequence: TGTGCCAGCAGCTTAAGACTCTCGGGACAGGGGTCGAATGAGCAGTTCTTC.